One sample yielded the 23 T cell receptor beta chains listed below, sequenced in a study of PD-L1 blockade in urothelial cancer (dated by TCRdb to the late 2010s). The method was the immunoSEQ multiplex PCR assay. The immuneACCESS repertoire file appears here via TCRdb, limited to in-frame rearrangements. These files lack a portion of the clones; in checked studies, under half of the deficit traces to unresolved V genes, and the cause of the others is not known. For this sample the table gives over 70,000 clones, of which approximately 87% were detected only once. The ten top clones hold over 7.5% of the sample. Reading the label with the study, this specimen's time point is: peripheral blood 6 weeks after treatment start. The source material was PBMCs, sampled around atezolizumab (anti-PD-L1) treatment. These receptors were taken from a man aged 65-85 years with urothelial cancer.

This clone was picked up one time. The CDR3 spells CASSYFSGTQYF. The CDR3 DNA sequence: TGTGCCAGCAGTTACTTTTCAGGGACCCAGTACTTC. The J gene is TRBJ2-5, the V gene TRBV6-5; unclear D gene. The CDR3 runs 12 residues. V dropped 1 base and J dropped 7 bases, with 7 bases sitting between them. Germline CDR1 is MNHEY and CDR2 is SVGAGI.

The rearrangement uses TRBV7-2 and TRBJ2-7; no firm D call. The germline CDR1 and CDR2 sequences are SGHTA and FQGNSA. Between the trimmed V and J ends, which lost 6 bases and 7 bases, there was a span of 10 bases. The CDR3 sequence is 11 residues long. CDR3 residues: CASSPSWEQYF. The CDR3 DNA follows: TGTGCCAGCAGTCCTAGTTGGGAGCAGTACTTC.

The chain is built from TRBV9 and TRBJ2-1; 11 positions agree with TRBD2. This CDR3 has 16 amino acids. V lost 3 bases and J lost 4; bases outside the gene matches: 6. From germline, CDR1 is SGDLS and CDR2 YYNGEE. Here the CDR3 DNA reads TGTGCCAGCAGCGGACATAGCGGGAGGGGGTACAATGAGCAGTTCTTC. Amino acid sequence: CASSGHSGRGYNEQFF.

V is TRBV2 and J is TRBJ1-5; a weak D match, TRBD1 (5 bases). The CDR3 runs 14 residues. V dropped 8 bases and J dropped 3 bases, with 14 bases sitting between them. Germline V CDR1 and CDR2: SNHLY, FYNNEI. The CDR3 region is CASARTGDNQPQHF. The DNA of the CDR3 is TGTGCCAGCGCCAGAACAGGTGACAATCAGCCCCAGCATTTT.

Here the CDR3 DNA reads TGCGCCAGCAGCTTGGTAATAGGGGGTGACACTGAAGCTTTCTTT. It codes for CASSLVIGGDTEAFF. The J gene is TRBJ1-1, the V gene TRBV5-1; perhaps TRBD1 as D (6 bases). CDR3 length: 15 amino acids. Germline CDR1 SGHRS, CDR2 YFSETQ. V was shortened by 0 bases and J by 3 bases, with 12 bases between the two germline ends.

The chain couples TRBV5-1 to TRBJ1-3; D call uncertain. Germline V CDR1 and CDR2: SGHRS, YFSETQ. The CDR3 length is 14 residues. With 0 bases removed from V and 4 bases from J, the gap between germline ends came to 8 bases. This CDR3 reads CASSLEESGNTIYF. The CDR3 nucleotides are TGCGCCAGCAGCTTGGAAGAGTCAGGAAACACCATATATTTT.

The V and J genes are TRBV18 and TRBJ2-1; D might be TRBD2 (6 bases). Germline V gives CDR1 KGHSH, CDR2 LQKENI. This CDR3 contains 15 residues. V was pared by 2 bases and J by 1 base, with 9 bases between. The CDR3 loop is CASSPARGSYNEQFF. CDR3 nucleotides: TGTGCCAGCTCACCAGCCCGGGGGTCCTACAATGAGCAGTTCTTC. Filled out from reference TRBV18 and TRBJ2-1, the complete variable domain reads NAGVMQNPRHLVRRRGQEARLRCSPMKGHSHVYWYRQLPEEGLKFMVYLQKENIIDESGMPKERFSAEFPKEGPSILRIQQVVRGDSAAYFCASSPARGSYNEQFFGPGTRLTVL.

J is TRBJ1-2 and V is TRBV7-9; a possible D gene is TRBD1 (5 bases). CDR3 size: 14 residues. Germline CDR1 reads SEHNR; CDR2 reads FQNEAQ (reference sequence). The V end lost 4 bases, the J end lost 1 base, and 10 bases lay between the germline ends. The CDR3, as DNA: TGTGCCAGCAGCTCCGCCGGGGGTAACTATGGCTACACCTTC. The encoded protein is CASSSAGGNYGYTF.

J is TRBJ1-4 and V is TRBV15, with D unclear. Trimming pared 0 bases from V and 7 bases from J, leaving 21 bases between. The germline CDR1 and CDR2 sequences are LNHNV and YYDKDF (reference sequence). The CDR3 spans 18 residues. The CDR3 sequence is CATSRDGGGRSDGEKLFF. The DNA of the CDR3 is TGTGCCACCAGCAGAGATGGAGGTGGGCGGTCGGACGGTGAAAAACTGTTTTTT. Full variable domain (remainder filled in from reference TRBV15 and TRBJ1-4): DAMVIQNPRYQVTQFGKPVTLSCSQTLNHNVMYWYQQKSSQAPKLLFHYYDKDFNNEADTPDNFQSRRPNTSFCFLDIRSPGLGDTAMYLCATSRDGGGRSDGEKLFFGSGTQLSVL.

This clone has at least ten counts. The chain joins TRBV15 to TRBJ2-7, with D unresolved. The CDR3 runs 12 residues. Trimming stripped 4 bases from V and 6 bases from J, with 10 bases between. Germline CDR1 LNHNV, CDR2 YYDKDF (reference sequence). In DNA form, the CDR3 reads TGTGCCACCAGCACGGCCAGAGGCGAGCAGTACTTC. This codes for CATSTARGEQYF.

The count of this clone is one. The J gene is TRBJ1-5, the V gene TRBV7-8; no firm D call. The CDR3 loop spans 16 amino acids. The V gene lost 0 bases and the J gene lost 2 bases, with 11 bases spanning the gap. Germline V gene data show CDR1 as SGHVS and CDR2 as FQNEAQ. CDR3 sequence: CASSLAVDYGNQPQHF. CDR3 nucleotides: TGTGCCAGCAGCTTAGCAGTGGACTATGGCAATCAGCCCCAGCATTTT.

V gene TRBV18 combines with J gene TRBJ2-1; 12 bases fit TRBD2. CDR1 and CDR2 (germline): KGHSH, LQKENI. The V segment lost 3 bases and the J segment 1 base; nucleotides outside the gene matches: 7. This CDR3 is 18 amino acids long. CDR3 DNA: TGTGCCAGCTCACCTGAACTAGCGGGAGGCGTTTCCTACAATGAGCAGTTCTTC. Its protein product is CASSPELAGGVSYNEQFF.

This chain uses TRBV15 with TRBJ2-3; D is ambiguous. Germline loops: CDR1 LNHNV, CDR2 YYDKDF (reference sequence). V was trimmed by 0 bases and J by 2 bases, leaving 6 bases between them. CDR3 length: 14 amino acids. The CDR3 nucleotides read TGTGCCACCAGCAGAGAAGCACCCACAGATACGCAGTATTTT. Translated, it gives CATSREAPTDTQYF.

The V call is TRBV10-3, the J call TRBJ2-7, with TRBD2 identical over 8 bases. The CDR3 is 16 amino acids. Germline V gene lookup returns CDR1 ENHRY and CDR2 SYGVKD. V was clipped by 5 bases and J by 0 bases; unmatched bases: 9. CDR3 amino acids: CAISPAGARSSYEQYF. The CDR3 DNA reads TGTGCCATCAGTCCAGCGGGAGCCCGCTCCTCCTACGAGCAGTACTTC.

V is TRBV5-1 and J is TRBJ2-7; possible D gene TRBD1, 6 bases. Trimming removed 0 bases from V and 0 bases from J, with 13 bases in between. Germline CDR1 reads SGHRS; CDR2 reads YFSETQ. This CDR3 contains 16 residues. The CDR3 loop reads CASSLEVYRDSYEQYF. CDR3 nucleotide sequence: TGCGCCAGCAGCTTGGAGGTTTACAGGGACTCCTACGAGCAGTACTTC.

CDR3 protein: CASSREGTGLNTEAFF. CDR3 nucleotides: TGCGCCAGCAGCCGCGAAGGGACAGGACTGAACACTGAAGCTTTCTTT. The chain links TRBV5-1 to TRBJ1-1, with 8 bases that match TRBD1. V shed 4 bases and J 0 bases; nucleotides not matched to a gene: 8. Per the germline V gene, CDR1 is SGHRS and CDR2 is YFSETQ. The CDR3 has 16 residues.

CDR3 coding DNA: TGTGCCAGCAGCGCCAGAGCGACGGGACTAGCGACCTCCTACGAGCAGTACTTC. Translating gives CASSARATGLATSYEQYF. The rearrangement links TRBV7-3 to TRBJ2-7, with TRBD2 matching 10 bases. The V gene's germline CDR1 is SGHTA and CDR2 FQGTGA. The J segment lost 0 bases and the V segment lost 5 bases, leaving 13 bases of the junction unmatched. The CDR3 extends over 18 amino acids.

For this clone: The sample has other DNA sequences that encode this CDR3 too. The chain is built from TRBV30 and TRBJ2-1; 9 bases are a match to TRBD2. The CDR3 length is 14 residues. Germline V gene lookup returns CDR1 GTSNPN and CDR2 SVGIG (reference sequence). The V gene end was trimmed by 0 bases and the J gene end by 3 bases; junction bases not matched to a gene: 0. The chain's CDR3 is CAWSVLAGYNEQFF. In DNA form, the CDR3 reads TGTGCCTGGAGTGTACTAGCGGGCTACAATGAGCAGTTCTTC. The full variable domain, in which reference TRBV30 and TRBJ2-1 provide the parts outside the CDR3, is SQTIHQWPATLVQPVGSPLSLECTVEGTSNPNLYWYRQAAGRGLQLLFYSVGIGQISSEVPQNLSASRPQDRQFILSSKKLLLSDSGFYLCAWSVLAGYNEQFFGPGTRLTVL.

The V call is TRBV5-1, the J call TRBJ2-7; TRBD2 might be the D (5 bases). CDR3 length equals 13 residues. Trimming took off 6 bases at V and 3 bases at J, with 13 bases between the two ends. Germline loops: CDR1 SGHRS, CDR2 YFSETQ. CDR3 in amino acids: CASNSGKSYEQYF. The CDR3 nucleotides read TGCGCCAGCAATTCGGGGAAGAGCTACGAGCAGTACTTC.

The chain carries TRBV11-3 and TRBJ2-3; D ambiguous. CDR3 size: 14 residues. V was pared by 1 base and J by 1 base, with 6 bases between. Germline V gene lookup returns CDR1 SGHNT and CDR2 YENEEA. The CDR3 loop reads CASSLVRGTDTQYF. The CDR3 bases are TGTGCCAGCAGCTTAGTCCGGGGCACAGATACGCAGTATTTT.

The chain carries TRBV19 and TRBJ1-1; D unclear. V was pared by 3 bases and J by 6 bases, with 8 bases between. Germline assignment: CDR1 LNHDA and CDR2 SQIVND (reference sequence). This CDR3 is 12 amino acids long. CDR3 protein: CASSIGNAEAFF. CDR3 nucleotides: TGTGCCAGTAGTATCGGTAATGCTGAAGCTTTCTTT.

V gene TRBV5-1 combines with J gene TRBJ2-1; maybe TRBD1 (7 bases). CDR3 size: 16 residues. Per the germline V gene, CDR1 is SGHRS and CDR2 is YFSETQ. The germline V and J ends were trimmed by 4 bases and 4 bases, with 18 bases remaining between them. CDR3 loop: CASSPGGTDSYNEQFF. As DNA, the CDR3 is TGCGCCAGCAGCCCCGGAGGGACAGACTCGTACAATGAGCAGTTCTTC.

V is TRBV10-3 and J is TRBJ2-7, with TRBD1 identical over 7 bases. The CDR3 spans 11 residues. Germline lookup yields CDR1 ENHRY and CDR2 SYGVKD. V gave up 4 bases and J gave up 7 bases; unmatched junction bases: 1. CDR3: CAISAGGEQYF. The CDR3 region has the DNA TGTGCCATCAGTGCAGGGGGTGAGCAGTACTTC.